Listed below are T cell receptor beta chains from one sample, sequenced in a study of regulatory T cells in long-lasting Graves disease. MiXCR was run by TCRdb on the multiplex PCR reads, yielding one entry per CDR3 protein. The table includes roughly 400,000 distinct CDR3 sequences, roughly 23% detected once. Source: peripheral blood mononuclear cells (PBMCs), taken when the disease was refractory, from a patient treated with antithyroid drugs. Receptors originate from a female donor with Graves disease. Both conserved end residues are part of each CDR3. The D gene is left open where the match is weak. Some rows mark clone size as missing; the rest say once, few, many or name a class of expanded clone.

j_call	d_call	v_call	clone_size	cdr3_aa	cdr3_nt
TRBJ1-1	.	TRBV28	many	CASSLWAGDVNTEAFF	TGTGCCAGCAGTTTATGGGCTGGGGACGTGAACACTGAAGCTTTCTTT
TRBJ2-3	.	TRBV24-1	.	CATSDSRGLADTQYF	TGTGCCACCAGTGATTCGCGAGGGCTCGCAGATACGCAGTATTTT
TRBJ2-3	.	TRBV6-1	.	CASSVSQEPDTQYF	TGTGCCAGCAGTGTGTCTCAGGAACCAGATACGCAGTATTTT
TRBJ1-2	TRBD1	TRBV25-1	many	CASSEGQGARGYTF	TGTGCCAGCAGCGAGGGACAGGGAGCTCGGGGCTACACCTTC
TRBJ1-5	TRBD1	TRBV28	many	CASSPGQGFNQPQHF	TGTGCCAGCAGTCCGGGACAGGGATTTAATCAGCCCCAGCATTTT
TRBJ2-7	TRBD2	TRBV12-3/TRBV12-4	many	CASSLAGLAYEQYF	TGTGCCAGCAGTTTAGCGGGACTAGCGTACGAGCAGTACTTC
TRBJ2-7	TRBD2	TRBV10-1	many	CASSEDSGSYEQYF	TGCGCCAGCAGTGAAGATAGCGGGAGCTACGAGCAGTACTTC
TRBJ2-2	.	TRBV7-2	many	CASRGGPVIGELFF	TGTGCCAGCAGAGGAGGGCCCGTCATCGGGGAGCTGTTTTTT
TRBJ2-7	TRBD2	TRBV5-1	.	CASSVRSLRLLAETSASREQYF	TGCGCCAGCAGCGTCCGAAGCTTGAGGCTTTTGGCCGAGACTAGCGCCTCTCGCGAGCAGTACTTC
TRBJ1-5	.	TRBV9	few	CASSGHSGQPQHF	TGTGCCAGCAGCGGACACTCCGGTCAGCCCCAGCATTTT
TRBJ2-5	.	TRBV20-1	few	CSIVRGMQETQYF	TGCAGCATAGTCCGCGGAATGCAAGAGACCCAGTACTTC
TRBJ2-6	TRBD2	TRBV9	.	CASSGAIGLAGSGANVLTF	TGTGCCAGCAGCGGCGCCATCGGACTAGCGGGAAGTGGGGCCAACGTCCTGACTTTC
TRBJ1-5	TRBD1	TRBV5-6	many	CASSFGQELYQPQHF	TGTGCCAGCAGCTTTGGACAGGAACTTTATCAGCCCCAGCATTTT
TRBJ1-5	TRBD1	TRBV19	.	CASSIGTGSTYSNQPQHF	TGTGCCAGTAGTATCGGGACAGGATCCACATATAGCAATCAGCCCCAGCATTTT
TRBJ2-2	TRBD1	TRBV12-3/TRBV12-4	few	CASSRGLGELFF	TGTGCCAGCAGCAGGGGGCTCGGGGAGCTGTTTTTT
TRBJ1-1	TRBD1	TRBV10-1	.	CASSTGTDNTEAFF	TGCGCCAGCAGTACCGGGACAGACAACACTGAAGCTTTCTTT
TRBJ2-3	.	TRBV9	many	CASSNLGGDTQYF	TGTGCCAGCAGCAACCTAGGAGGAGATACGCAGTATTTT
TRBJ2-7	.	TRBV28	.	CASSQNHRLWGSYEQYF	TGTGCCAGCAGCCAAAACCACAGACTCTGGGGGTCCTACGAGCAGTACTTC
TRBJ2-5	TRBD2	TRBV18	many	CASSSRVAGYRETQYF	TGTGCCAGCTCATCGAGAGTAGCGGGGTATAGAGAGACCCAGTACTTC
TRBJ1-1	.	TRBV28	many	CASSPEYSTGIRVFMNTEAFF	TGTGCCAGCAGCCCCGAATATAGTACAGGGATTAGGGTCTTCATGAACACTGAAGCTTTCTTT
TRBJ1-4	.	TRBV27	few	CASSGGYQGEKLFF	TGTGCCAGCAGCGGGGGGTACCAGGGTGAAAAACTGTTTTTT
TRBJ1-6	.	TRBV18	few	CASSPPGGKADSPLHF	TGTGCCAGCTCACCGCCGGGGGGGAAAGCGGATTCACCCCTCCACTTT
TRBJ2-7	.	TRBV20-1	.	CSAPGYYEQYF	TGCAGTGCTCCGGGGTACTACGAGCAGTACTTC
TRBJ2-1	.	TRBV28	many	CASSSVTRGNEQFF	TGTGCCAGCAGTTCAGTCACCAGGGGCAATGAGCAGTTCTTC
TRBJ2-2	TRBD2	TRBV28	many	CASSSQASGRPLPGELFF	TGTGCCAGCAGTTCCCAAGCTAGCGGGAGACCCCTCCCCGGGGAGCTGTTTTTT
TRBJ2-5	.	TRBV3-1	many	CASSQEVQQETQYF	TGTGCCAGCAGCCAAGAGGTCCAGCAAGAGACCCAGTACTTC
TRBJ2-7	.	TRBV3-1	many	CASSPRDSGEQYF	TGTGCCAGCAGCCCCCGGGACAGCGGGGAGCAGTACTTC
TRBJ1-2	.	TRBV7-9	many	CASSNPGQTYGYTF	TGTGCCAGCAGCAATCCGGGACAAACCTATGGCTACACCTTC
TRBJ2-5	TRBD2	TRBV27	.	CTSSPGTSGRETQYF	TGTACCAGCAGCCCTGGGACTAGCGGGCGGGAGACCCAGTACTTC
TRBJ2-2	TRBD1	TRBV7-3	.	CASSGGQYTGELFF	TGTGCCAGCAGCGGGGGACAGTACACCGGGGAGCTGTTTTTT
TRBJ1-5	TRBD1	TRBV6-2/TRBV6-3	.	CASSPDRADQPQHF	TGTGCCAGCAGCCCCGACAGGGCCGATCAGCCCCAGCATTTT
TRBJ1-3	.	TRBV12-3/TRBV12-4	many	CASSFSRISGNTIYF	TGTGCCAGCAGTTTCTCGCGGATCTCTGGAAACACCATATATTTT
TRBJ2-6	TRBD2	TRBV9	few	CASEGGVAGTGGANVLTF	TGTGCCAGCGAAGGGGGAGTAGCGGGAACGGGTGGGGCCAACGTCCTGACTTTC
TRBJ2-7	.	TRBV7-2	few	CASSFHEGPYEQYF	TGTGCCAGCAGCTTTCACGAGGGTCCCTACGAGCAGTACTTC
TRBJ1-5	.	TRBV6-1	.	CASTSGWDLQPQHF	TGTGCCAGCACCAGTGGGTGGGATCTTCAGCCCCAGCATTTT
TRBJ2-7	.	TRBV5-1	.	CASRITGQSFGEQYF	TGCGCCAGCAGGATTACTGGACAGAGTTTCGGCGAGCAGTACTTC
TRBJ2-7	.	TRBV19	many	CASSISSGYEQYF	TGTGCCAGTAGTATCTCATCCGGGTACGAGCAGTACTTC
TRBJ2-7	TRBD2	TRBV10-3	few	CAIKWASGYEQYF	TGTGCCATCAAGTGGGCTAGCGGATACGAGCAGTACTTC
TRBJ1-2	TRBD1	TRBV5-1	large	CASSWDRELYVGYTF	TGTGCCAGCAGCTGGGACAGGGAGCTTTATGTGGGCTACACCTTC
TRBJ2-3	TRBD2	TRBV11-3	.	CASSLASGSFSTDTQYF	TGTGCCAGCAGCTTAGCTAGCGGGAGCTTCAGCACAGATACGCAGTATTTT
TRBJ1-6	.	TRBV6-1	.	CASSEAGLGNSPLHF	TGTGCCAGCAGTGAAGCAGGGCTGGGCAATTCACCCCTCCACTTT
TRBJ2-7	.	TRBV9	.	CASSVFPHTGEEQYF	TGTGCCAGCAGCGTATTTCCCCACACAGGCGAGGAGCAGTACTTC
TRBJ2-2	.	TRBV27	.	CASSFLPGELFF	TGTGCCAGCAGCTTCTTACCCGGGGAGCTGTTTTTT
TRBJ2-7	.	TRBV3-1	.	CASSQDTADGLLWYEQYF	TGTGCCAGCAGCCAAGATACCGCAGACGGTTTATTATGGTACGAGCAGTACTTC
TRBJ2-5	TRBD1	TRBV6-2/TRBV6-3	.	CASSEMSGGGETQYF	TGTGCCAGCAGTGAAATGTCAGGGGGCGGAGAGACCCAGTACTTC
TRBJ2-7	.	TRBV10-1	many	CASSDGDEQYF	TGCGCCAGCAGTGATGGCGACGAGCAGTACTTC
TRBJ2-2	.	TRBV2	many	CASNTQTPEDTGELFF	TGTGCCAGCAATACACAGACACCCGAGGACACCGGGGAGCTGTTTTTT
TRBJ1-4	.	TRBV5-1	.	CASSDPSGQIEKLFF	TGCGCCAGCAGCGATCCCTCGGGACAAATTGAAAAACTGTTTTTT
TRBJ1-2	.	TRBV5-6	.	CASSLEGLNYGYTF	TGTGCCAGCAGCTTGGAAGGCCTTAACTATGGCTACACCTTC